This T cell receptor beta chain is drawn from a study of blood T cell repertoires in COVID-19. Across the study: Specimens from acute and convalescent COVID-19 originated in the United States, Italy and Spain.

Grouping used clinical history reported by participants in a survey and questionnaire. CDR1 is SGDLS and CDR2 is YYNGEE in the germline V gene. CDR3 length: 15 amino acids. J gave up 7 bases and V 3 bases, and 10 bases lay outside the gene matches. In the original processing: Reference gene primer amplification gave nucleated cell count estimates. Profiled with immunoSEQ multiplex PCR; TCRdb holds only in-frame clones, not every one. V and J calls and clone size follow that table, whereas D and trimming were derived from the DNA. The repertoire holds a few hundred thousand clones, with over 80% as singletons.

Material for sequencing was PBMCs or T cells enriched from blood (not recorded which). The V gene is TRBV9, the J gene TRBJ1-5; TRBD1 matches 7 bases. This receptor was taken from a man aged 25-45 years who had recovered from COVID-19. CDR3 protein: CASSATTGLGQPQHF. For the CDR3, the DNA is TGTGCCAGCAGCGCAACGACAGGGTTAGGGCAGCCCCAGCATTTT.